This is a list of T cell receptor beta chains from one sample in a study of blood T cell repertoires in COVID-19. Libraries were prepared by immunoSEQ multiplex PCR; TCRdb keeps only in-frame clonotypes and omits some of them. The data hold some 120,000 clones, with approximately 80% observed a single time. The sequenced material came from peripheral blood. The receptors derive from a man in his 70s with acute or convalescent COVID-19. Each CDR3 is given with its conserved first and last residue. The D gene is left open where the match is weak. The size field is filled for only some rows; it gives once, few, many or a size class.

d_call: TRBD1
clone_size: .
cdr3_length: 15
j_call: TRBJ1-2
v_call: TRBV6-5
cdr3_aa: CASRTRTGGNYGYTF
cdr3_nt: TGTGCCAGCAGGACAAGAACAGGGGGTAACTATGGCTACACCTTC

d_call: .
clone_size: .
cdr3_length: 14
j_call: TRBJ2-7
v_call: TRBV7-2
cdr3_aa: CASSLGQGSWEQYF
cdr3_nt: TGTGCCAGCAGCTTAGGGCAGGGATCGTGGGAGCAGTACTTC

d_call: .
clone_size: .
cdr3_length: 14
j_call: TRBJ1-1
v_call: TRBV6-5
cdr3_aa: CASSSLTVNTEAFF
cdr3_nt: TGTGCCAGCAGTTCGCTAACAGTGAACACTGAAGCTTTCTTT

d_call: TRBD1
clone_size: .
cdr3_length: 14
j_call: TRBJ1-3
v_call: TRBV6-5
cdr3_aa: CASKDRMSGNTIYF
cdr3_nt: TGTGCCAGCAAGGACAGGATGTCTGGAAACACCATATATTTT

d_call: TRBD1
clone_size: .
cdr3_length: 14
j_call: TRBJ1-2
v_call: TRBV27
cdr3_aa: CASSFLTGGRGYTF
cdr3_nt: TGTGCCAGCAGTTTTCTCACAGGGGGCAGAGGCTACACCTTC

d_call: .
clone_size: .
cdr3_length: 15
j_call: TRBJ1-6
v_call: TRBV6-5
cdr3_aa: CASSSIGQGRSPLHF
cdr3_nt: TGTGCCAGCAGTTCCATCGGGCAGGGGCGTTCACCCCTCCACTTT

d_call: .
clone_size: .
cdr3_length: 13
j_call: TRBJ2-5
v_call: TRBV5-1
cdr3_aa: CASSLFREETQYF
cdr3_nt: TGCGCCAGCAGCTTGTTTAGGGAGGAGACCCAGTACTTC

d_call: .
clone_size: .
cdr3_length: 13
j_call: TRBJ1-1
v_call: TRBV12-3/TRBV12-4
cdr3_aa: CASRPGGVSEAFF
cdr3_nt: TGTGCCAGCAGGCCCGGGGGGGTCTCTGAAGCTTTCTTT

d_call: .
clone_size: .
cdr3_length: 15
j_call: TRBJ1-5
v_call: TRBV6-6
cdr3_aa: CASSYRVIGNQPQHF
cdr3_nt: TGTGCCAGCAGTTACCGGGTTATAGGCAATCAGCCCCAGCATTTT

d_call: .
clone_size: .
cdr3_length: 16
j_call: TRBJ1-3
v_call: TRBV5-4
cdr3_aa: CASSSSHGVSGNTIYF
cdr3_nt: TGTGCCAGCAGCTCTTCCCACGGTGTCTCCGGAAACACCATATATTTT

d_call: .
clone_size: .
cdr3_length: 17
j_call: TRBJ2-2
v_call: TRBV6-1
cdr3_aa: CASSELFGRGDTGELFF
cdr3_nt: TGTGCCAGCAGTGAACTGTTCGGGCGGGGCGATACCGGGGAGCTGTTTTTT

d_call: .
clone_size: .
cdr3_length: 15
j_call: TRBJ1-4
v_call: TRBV6-5
cdr3_aa: CASRSTGPTNEKLFF
cdr3_nt: TGTGCCAGCAGATCCACAGGGCCAACTAATGAAAAACTGTTTTTT

d_call: TRBD1
clone_size: few
cdr3_length: 15
j_call: TRBJ1-5
v_call: TRBV5-1
cdr3_aa: CASSRTGNSNQPQHF
cdr3_nt: TGCGCCAGCAGCAGGACAGGCAACAGCAATCAGCCCCAGCATTTT

d_call: TRBD1
clone_size: once
cdr3_length: 15
j_call: TRBJ1-2
v_call: TRBV16
cdr3_aa: CASSLKTGQVYGYTF
cdr3_nt: TGTGCCAGCAGCTTAAAAACCGGACAGGTTTACGGCTACACCTTC

d_call: TRBD1
clone_size: .
cdr3_length: 15
j_call: TRBJ1-4
v_call: TRBV5-1
cdr3_aa: CASSKEAQGDEKLFF
cdr3_nt: TGCGCCAGCAGCAAGGAGGCACAGGGGGATGAAAAACTGTTTTTT

d_call: TRBD1
clone_size: once
cdr3_length: 15
j_call: TRBJ1-2
v_call: TRBV7-8
cdr3_aa: CASSLEGAGVGGYTF
cdr3_nt: TGTGCCAGCAGCTTAGAGGGGGCAGGGGTGGGAGGCTACACCTTC

d_call: .
clone_size: medium-sized
cdr3_length: 11
j_call: TRBJ1-2
v_call: TRBV2
cdr3_aa: CASRGLEGYTF
cdr3_nt: TGTGCCAGCAGGGGGCTAGAAGGCTACACCTTC

d_call: .
clone_size: .
cdr3_length: 13
j_call: TRBJ1-2
v_call: TRBV6-5
cdr3_aa: CASRPPGNYGYTF
cdr3_nt: TGTGCCAGCAGGCCTCCGGGGAACTATGGCTACACCTTC

d_call: .
clone_size: .
cdr3_length: 17
j_call: TRBJ1-4
v_call: TRBV18
cdr3_aa: CASSSKPVAVFYEKLFF
cdr3_nt: TGTGCCAGCTCATCTAAGCCAGTCGCGGTGTTTTATGAAAAACTGTTTTTT

d_call: TRBD2
clone_size: .
cdr3_length: 16
j_call: TRBJ2-3
v_call: TRBV4-1
cdr3_aa: CASSRLLAGGTDTQYF
cdr3_nt: TGCGCCAGCAGCCGATTACTAGCGGGGGGTACAGATACGCAGTATTTT

d_call: .
clone_size: .
cdr3_length: 14
j_call: TRBJ1-4
v_call: TRBV5-1
cdr3_aa: CASSPRGENEKLFF
cdr3_nt: TGCGCCAGCAGCCCCCGGGGGGAGAATGAAAAACTGTTTTTT

d_call: TRBD1
clone_size: .
cdr3_length: 15
j_call: TRBJ1-3
v_call: TRBV7-9
cdr3_aa: CASSLDRPAGNTIYF
cdr3_nt: TGTGCCAGCAGCTTGGACAGGCCCGCTGGAAACACCATATATTTT

d_call: .
clone_size: .
cdr3_length: 15
j_call: TRBJ1-3
v_call: TRBV7-9
cdr3_aa: CASSPKSGPGNTIYF
cdr3_nt: TGTGCCAGCAGCCCCAAAAGCGGTCCTGGAAACACCATATATTTT

d_call: TRBD2
clone_size: .
cdr3_length: 14
j_call: TRBJ2-3
v_call: TRBV29-1
cdr3_aa: CSETSGGPRDTQYF
cdr3_nt: TGCAGCGAGACTAGCGGGGGACCGAGAGATACGCAGTATTTT

d_call: TRBD2
clone_size: .
cdr3_length: 16
j_call: TRBJ2-1
v_call: TRBV9
cdr3_aa: CASSVGGGTSYNEQFF
cdr3_nt: TGTGCCAGCAGCGTAGGCGGGGGGACGTCCTACAATGAGCAGTTCTTC

d_call: .
clone_size: .
cdr3_length: 15
j_call: TRBJ2-1
v_call: TRBV4-2
cdr3_aa: CASSTRVTAYNEQFF
cdr3_nt: TGTGCCAGCAGCACACGGGTCACCGCCTACAATGAGCAGTTCTTC

d_call: TRBD2
clone_size: .
cdr3_length: 14
j_call: TRBJ2-1
v_call: TRBV5-4
cdr3_aa: CASSLERGGNEQFF
cdr3_nt: TGTGCCAGCAGCTTGGAGCGGGGGGGGAATGAGCAGTTCTTC

d_call: TRBD1
clone_size: .
cdr3_length: 15
j_call: TRBJ1-4
v_call: TRBV5-5
cdr3_aa: CASSWGTGRDEKLFF
cdr3_nt: TGTGCCAGCAGCTGGGGGACAGGGAGAGATGAAAAACTGTTTTTT

d_call: .
clone_size: .
cdr3_length: 15
j_call: TRBJ2-2
v_call: TRBV7-8
cdr3_aa: CASSLEYRNTGELFF
cdr3_nt: TGTGCCAGCAGCTTAGAGTACAGAAACACCGGGGAGCTGTTTTTT

d_call: .
clone_size: .
cdr3_length: 13
j_call: TRBJ2-2
v_call: TRBV27
cdr3_aa: CASSFRVYGELFF
cdr3_nt: TGTGCCAGCAGTTTTCGGGTATACGGGGAGCTGTTTTTT

d_call: TRBD1
clone_size: .
cdr3_length: 14
j_call: TRBJ1-2
v_call: TRBV2
cdr3_aa: CASSVDRGSYGYTF
cdr3_nt: TGTGCCAGCAGTGTCGACAGGGGGTCCTATGGCTACACCTTC

d_call: .
clone_size: .
cdr3_length: 16
j_call: TRBJ1-6
v_call: TRBV19
cdr3_aa: CATKAARNSYNSPLHF
cdr3_nt: TGTGCCACCAAAGCGGCCCGGAACTCCTATAATTCACCCCTCCACTTT

d_call: TRBD1
clone_size: .
cdr3_length: 14
j_call: TRBJ1-2
v_call: TRBV19
cdr3_aa: CASSIGQGQAGYTF
cdr3_nt: TGTGCCAGTAGTATAGGACAGGGACAGGCTGGCTACACCTTC

d_call: .
clone_size: .
cdr3_length: 12
j_call: TRBJ1-2
v_call: TRBV5-1
cdr3_aa: CASSFGAYGYTF
cdr3_nt: TGCGCCAGCAGCTTCGGTGCCTATGGCTACACCTTC

d_call: .
clone_size: .
cdr3_length: 16
j_call: TRBJ1-5
v_call: TRBV13
cdr3_aa: CAVHSKGAGSNQPQHF
cdr3_nt: TGTGCCGTACACTCGAAAGGGGCTGGTAGCAATCAGCCCCAGCATTTT

d_call: .
clone_size: .
cdr3_length: 13
j_call: TRBJ1-1
v_call: TRBV6-4
cdr3_aa: CASSDSSTAEAFF
cdr3_nt: TGTGCCAGCAGTGACTCATCTACAGCTGAAGCTTTCTTT

d_call: .
clone_size: once
cdr3_length: 11
j_call: TRBJ2-5
v_call: TRBV19
cdr3_aa: CASRAGETQYF
cdr3_nt: TGTGCCAGTAGGGCCGGGGAGACCCAGTACTTC

d_call: .
clone_size: .
cdr3_length: 13
j_call: TRBJ2-1
v_call: TRBV12-3/TRBV12-4
cdr3_aa: CASRATGGGMEFF
cdr3_nt: TGTGCCAGCAGAGCTACAGGGGGAGGGATGGAGTTCTTC

d_call: TRBD1
clone_size: .
cdr3_length: 16
j_call: TRBJ2-7
v_call: TRBV28
cdr3_aa: CASTVPGQGLKNEQYF
cdr3_nt: TGTGCCAGCACAGTACCGGGACAGGGGCTTAAAAACGAGCAGTACTTC

d_call: .
clone_size: .
cdr3_length: 13
j_call: TRBJ1-5
v_call: TRBV2
cdr3_aa: CASSDEGHAPQHF
cdr3_nt: TGTGCCAGCAGTGATGAGGGCCACGCGCCCCAGCATTTT

d_call: TRBD1
clone_size: few
cdr3_length: 15
j_call: TRBJ1-3
v_call: TRBV29-1
cdr3_aa: CSARAGGSSGNTIYF
cdr3_nt: TGCAGCGCGAGGGCAGGGGGCTCCTCTGGAAACACCATATATTTT

d_call: .
clone_size: .
cdr3_length: 14
j_call: TRBJ1-6
v_call: TRBV27
cdr3_aa: CASAGGWGNSPLHF
cdr3_nt: TGTGCCAGCGCCGGGGGGTGGGGTAATTCACCCCTCCACTTT

d_call: TRBD1
clone_size: .
cdr3_length: 15
j_call: TRBJ2-7
v_call: TRBV7-2
cdr3_aa: CASSSDWDRGREQYF
cdr3_nt: TGTGCCAGCAGCTCAGACTGGGACAGGGGGCGCGAGCAGTACTTC

d_call: TRBD2
clone_size: .
cdr3_length: 14
j_call: TRBJ2-7
v_call: TRBV28
cdr3_aa: CASSSPGLVYEQYF
cdr3_nt: TGTGCCAGCAGTTCCCCGGGACTAGTCTACGAGCAGTACTTC

d_call: .
clone_size: .
cdr3_length: 14
j_call: TRBJ2-7
v_call: TRBV11-1
cdr3_aa: CASSLFGTAGEQYF
cdr3_nt: TGTGCCAGCAGCTTGTTTGGGACTGCGGGGGAGCAGTACTTC